Shown below are 23 T cell receptor beta chains from a single sample sequenced in a study of T cell responses to AZD1222 COVID-19 vaccine (dated by TCRdb to 2020 to 2023). The library was built by means of the immunoSEQ multiplex PCR assay. The source is immuneACCESS, and TCRdb retained only in-frame sequences with V and J called. Part of the clones is not carried over; for the studies checked, unresolved V genes explain less than half of this, and the remainder is unexplained. The sample includes around 150,000 clones, with around nine tenths observed a single time. The top ten hold roughly 3.1% of the sample. The label giving this sample's time point can be read as: baseline before first vaccination. The specimen comprised peripheral blood, sampled on day 0 of AZD1222 vaccination. The receptors here all came from an adult in good health.

V usage is TRBV7-2 and J usage is TRBJ2-1, with 7 bases lining up with TRBD2. Germline loops: CDR1 SGHTA, CDR2 FQGNSA. After removal of 1 base from V and 9 bases from J, the junction contained 12 bases not matched to a gene. The CDR3 is 16 residues long. In DNA, the CDR3 is TGTGCCAGCAGCTTAGAGGGGATCCGGACTAGGACTGAGCAGTTCTTC. Encoded protein: CASSLEGIRTRTEQFF.

The chain employs TRBV27 and TRBJ1-2; D ambiguous. The CDR3 length is 13 residues. The V gene's germline CDR1 is MNHEY and CDR2 SMNVEV (reference sequence). The V end was cut by 3 bases, the J end by 2 bases, with 7 bases between. The CDR3 loop is CASSFSKNYGYTF. The DNA for the CDR3 is TGTGCCAGCAGTTTTTCAAAAAACTATGGCTACACCTTC.

This chain links TRBV7-2 with TRBJ2-7, with D possibly being TRBD2 (5 bases). The germline gives CDR1 SGHTA, CDR2 FQGNSA. The CDR3 has 14 residues. V lost 1 base to trimming and J lost 2 bases, with 9 bases between them. CDR3 residues: CASSLVPGTYEQYF. CDR3 nucleotide sequence: TGTGCCAGCAGCTTAGTTCCGGGGACCTACGAGCAGTACTTC.

The count of this clone is one. This chain connects TRBV29-1 to TRBJ2-3; D might be TRBD2 (6 bases). The germline gives CDR1 SQVTM, CDR2 ANQGSEA. The CDR3 consists of 14 residues. Trimming pared 4 bases from V and 0 bases from J, leaving 11 bases between. The CDR3 DNA follows: TGCAGCGTTGTTGGGGGGACTAGCACAGATACGCAGTATTTT. Protein product: CSVVGGTSTDTQYF.

The chain has TRBV9 and TRBJ2-1; 10 positions match TRBD2. V gave up 6 bases and J gave up 6 bases; unmatched junction bases: 3. The germline CDR1 and CDR2 sequences are SGDLS and YYNGEE. The CDR3 is 13 amino acids. The CDR3 DNA reads as TGTGCCAGCAAGCGGGAGGGCATCAATGAGCAGTTCTTC. Protein: CASKREGINEQFF.

This clone was seen just once. The V call is TRBV5-1, the J call TRBJ1-3, with D unclear. This CDR3 has 13 residues. Per germline, CDR1 SGHRS and CDR2 YFSETQ. The V gene lost 3 bases and the J gene lost 4 bases, with 8 bases spanning the gap. The CDR3 loop reads CASSSGRGNTIYF. CDR3 bases: TGCGCCAGCAGCTCGGGCAGGGGAAACACCATATATTTT. The whole variable domain, filled in from reference TRBV5-1 and TRBJ1-3, reads KAGVTQTPRYLIKTRGQQVTLSCSPISGHRSVSWYQQTPGQGLQFLFEYFSETQRNKGNFPGRFSGRQFSNSRSEMNVSTLELGDSALYLCASSSGRGNTIYFGEGSWLTVV.

The V call is TRBV2, the J call TRBJ1-2, with TRBD1 matching 7 bases. Per germline, CDR1 SNHLY and CDR2 FYNNEI. The length of the CDR3 is 14 residues. Unmatched junction bases numbered 10, after V lost 10 bases and J lost 2 bases. The CDR3 here is CAKRSTGENYGYTF. DNA for the CDR3: TGTGCCAAACGATCTACAGGGGAGAACTATGGCTACACCTTC.

The chain links TRBV11-2 to TRBJ1-4; a weak D match, TRBD1 (5 bases). Germline V gene data show CDR1 as SGHAT and CDR2 as FQNNGV. V was clipped by 5 bases and J by 4 bases, with 11 bases between them. This CDR3 has 14 amino acids. CDR3 DNA sequence: TGTGCCAGCAGCATAGGGACCATTAATGAAAAACTGTTTTTT. Translated, it gives CASSIGTINEKLFF.

The V gene is TRBV7-3, the J gene TRBJ1-3; D is undetermined. CDR1 and CDR2 (germline): SGHTA, FQGTGA. CDR3 length: 12 amino acids. The V and J ends lost 5 bases and 3 bases respectively, with 5 bases between them. As DNA, the CDR3 is TGTGCCAGCAGCCCTAATGGAAACACCATATATTTT. As protein: CASSPNGNTIYF.

This chain links TRBV30 with TRBJ1-4; possibly TRBD1 for D (5 bases). Deletions cut 7 bases from V and 3 bases from J, with 9 bases between. Per germline, CDR1 GTSNPN and CDR2 SVGIG (reference sequence). CDR3 length: 12 amino acids. CDR3 residues: CASGGANEKLFF. The CDR3 DNA is TGTGCCTCCGGAGGGGCTAATGAAAAACTGTTTTTT.

This clone was observed a few times. The chain combines TRBV18 with TRBJ2-5; 8 bases agree with TRBD2. The V and J ends lost 6 bases and 1 base, in that order; junction bases with no gene match: 4. Germline V CDR1 and CDR2: KGHSH, LQKENI. This CDR3 comprises 14 residues. Here the CDR3 DNA reads TGTGCCAGCTCGGCGGGGACTAGCCAAGAGACCCAGTACTTC. This translates into CASSAGTSQETQYF.

V gene TRBV9 combines with J gene TRBJ2-1, with 11 nucleotides matching TRBD1. Germline trimming cut 4 bases from V and 6 bases from J; bases unmatched to any gene: 15. Germline CDR1 and CDR2: SGDLS and YYNGEE. The CDR3 has 18 amino acids. The DNA of the CDR3 is TGTGCCAGCAGCCCCCATTGGGGAGGGACAGGGGGGACCAATGAGCAGTTCTTC. It translates to CASSPHWGGTGGTNEQFF.

This rearrangement joins TRBV24-1 to TRBJ2-7; TRBD2 aligns across 12 bases. Germline V CDR1 and CDR2: KGHDR, SFDVKD. With V trimmed by 5 bases and J by 9 bases, 10 bases remained unmatched. This CDR3 has 15 amino acids. CDR3 in amino acids: CATSAPGLAGGVQYF. The DNA for the CDR3 is TGTGCCACCAGTGCCCCGGGACTAGCGGGCGGGGTGCAGTACTTC.

The genes are TRBV10-3 and TRBJ2-3; D gene uncertain. Per the germline V gene, CDR1 is ENHRY and CDR2 is SYGVKD. This CDR3 spans 13 amino acids. Trimming removed 7 bases from V and 1 base from J, with 9 bases in between. The DNA of the CDR3 is TGTGCCATCACCGGCAGACGCACAGATACGCAGTATTTT. This translates into CAITGRRTDTQYF.

The J gene is TRBJ1-1, the V gene TRBV18, with D possibly being TRBD1 (6 bases). There are 15 residues in the CDR3. V dropped 7 bases and J dropped 5 bases, with 20 bases sitting between them. CDR1 is KGHSH, CDR2 LQKENI, per germline. CDR3 protein: CASLPGIQGGTEAFF. CDR3 in DNA: TGTGCCAGCTTGCCGGGTATACAGGGAGGTACTGAAGCTTTCTTT.

The CDR3 DNA follows: TGTGCCAGCTCACCGCTTCAGAGGGCCTATAATGAAAAACTGTTTTTT. The encoded protein is CASSPLQRAYNEKLFF. V gene TRBV18 combines with J gene TRBJ1-4; unclear D gene. The length of the CDR3 is 16 residues. Trimming cost V 3 bases and J 4 bases, with 15 bases left between them. Germline-derived CDR1 and CDR2 are KGHSH and LQKENI.

The genes are TRBV5-1 and TRBJ1-1, with D hard to call. CDR1 and CDR2 (germline): SGHRS, YFSETQ. V was trimmed by 1 base and J by 0 bases, leaving 4 bases between them. CDR3 size: 13 residues. CDR3 DNA: TGCGCCAGCAGCTTGCGAATGAACACTGAAGCTTTCTTT. Residues: CASSLRMNTEAFF. The entire variable domain, with the rest obtained from reference TRBV5-1 and TRBJ1-1, is as follows: KAGVTQTPRYLIKTRGQQVTLSCSPISGHRSVSWYQQTPGQGLQFLFEYFSETQRNKGNFPGRFSGRQFSNSRSEMNVSTLELGDSALYLCASSLRMNTEAFFGQGTRLTVV.

The chain has TRBV5-4 and TRBJ2-1, with 9 nucleotides matching TRBD2. Germline V gene sequence: CDR1 SGHNT, CDR2 YYREEE (reference sequence). J was trimmed by 0 bases and V by 6 bases; bases with no gene match: 13. The CDR3 runs to 18 residues. DNA of the CDR3: TGTGCCAGCAAGCCCGGGACTAGCTTACCGAGCTCCTACAATGAGCAGTTCTTC. This gives the protein CASKPGTSLPSSYNEQFF. Filled out from reference TRBV5-4 and TRBJ2-1, the complete variable domain reads ETGVTQSPTHLIKTRGQQVTLRCSSQSGHNTVSWYQQALGQGPQFIFQYYREEENGRGNFPPRFSGLQFPNYSSELNVNALELDDSALYLCASKPGTSLPSSYNEQFFGPGTRLTVL.

The V and J genes are TRBV7-8 and TRBJ2-3; D is ambiguous. The CDR3 loop spans 15 amino acids. Germline-derived CDR1 and CDR2 are SGHVS and FQNEAQ. The V end lost 6 bases, the J end lost 1 base, and 14 bases lay between the germline ends. The CDR3 DNA follows: TGTGCCAGCAGTCCGGACGTAGCCGGCACAGATACGCAGTATTTT. Its translation is CASSPDVAGTDTQYF.

The V call is TRBV3-1 (or the pseudogene TRBV3-2), the J call TRBJ1-6, with 8 bases lining up with TRBD1. CDR1 and CDR2 from the germline V gene are LGHDT and YNNKEL (reference sequence). After removal of 4 bases from V and 8 bases from J, the junction contained 4 bases not matched to a gene. CDR3 length: 14 residues. CDR3 sequence reads: CASSPGTGYSPLHF. As DNA, the CDR3 is TGTGCCAGCAGCCCCGGGACAGGCTATTCACCCCTCCACTTT.

This chain links TRBV7-9 with TRBJ2-7; 9 bases line up with TRBD1. Trimming at V came to 5 bases and at J to 0 bases, leaving 11 bases not matched to a gene. This CDR3 spans 17 amino acids. CDR1 is SEHNR and CDR2 is FQNEAQ in the germline V gene (reference sequence). The CDR3 here is CASSTNTGQGFSYEQYF. In DNA form, the CDR3 reads TGTGCCAGCAGCACCAATACGGGACAGGGTTTCTCCTACGAGCAGTACTTC. The full variable domain, completed using reference TRBV7-9 and TRBJ2-7, is DTGVSQNPRHKITKRGQNVTFRCDPISEHNRLYWYRQTLGQGPEFLTYFQNEAQLEKSRLLSDRFSAERPKGSFSTLEIQRTEQGDSAMYLCASSTNTGQGFSYEQYFGPGTRLTVT.

V gene TRBV29-1 combines with J gene TRBJ1-2, with 8 bases matching TRBD1. Germline V gives CDR1 SQVTM, CDR2 ANQGSEA. This CDR3 comprises 13 residues. Unmatched junction bases numbered 9, after V lost 4 bases and J lost 8 bases. The CDR3 region is CSVAETGDYGYTF. The CDR3 bases are TGCAGCGTTGCAGAGACAGGGGATTACGGCTACACCTTC.

The chain carries TRBV15 and TRBJ1-4; the D is unclear. Looked up from germline, CDR1 is LNHNV and CDR2 is YYDKDF (reference sequence). V lost 9 bases and J lost 0, with 17 bases in between. The CDR3 runs 16 residues. The CDR3 DNA follows: TGTGCCACGGCTCGGGTATCAATTGCAACTAATGAAAAACTGTTTTTT. Its protein product is CATARVSIATNEKLFF.